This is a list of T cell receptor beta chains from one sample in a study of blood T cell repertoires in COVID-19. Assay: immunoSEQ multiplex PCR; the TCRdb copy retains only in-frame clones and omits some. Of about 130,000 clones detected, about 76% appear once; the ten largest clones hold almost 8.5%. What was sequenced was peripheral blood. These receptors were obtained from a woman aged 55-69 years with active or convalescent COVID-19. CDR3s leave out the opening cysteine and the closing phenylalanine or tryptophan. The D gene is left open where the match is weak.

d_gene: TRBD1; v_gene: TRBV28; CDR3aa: ASSLWGDSSGNTIY
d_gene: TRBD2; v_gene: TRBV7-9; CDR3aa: ASKIAGGVNEQF
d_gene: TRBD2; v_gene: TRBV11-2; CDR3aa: ASSPLTSGRRDEQF
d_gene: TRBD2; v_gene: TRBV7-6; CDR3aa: ASSLVLAEKETQY
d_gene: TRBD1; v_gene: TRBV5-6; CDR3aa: ASSSTGGPEQF
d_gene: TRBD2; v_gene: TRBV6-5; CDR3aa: ASSYLAGVLDEQF
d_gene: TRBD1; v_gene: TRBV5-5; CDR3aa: ASSLAGDRVAF
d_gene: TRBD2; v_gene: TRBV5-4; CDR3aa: ASSWDLVAGDNEQF
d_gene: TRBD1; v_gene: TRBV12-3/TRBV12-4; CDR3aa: ASSGTGLYEQY
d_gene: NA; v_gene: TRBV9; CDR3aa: ASSVTSGYGYT
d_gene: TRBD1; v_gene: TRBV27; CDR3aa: ASSSRTGPETQY
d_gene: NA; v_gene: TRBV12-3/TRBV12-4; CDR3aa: ASSPSLNTEAF
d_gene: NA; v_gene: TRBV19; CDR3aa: ASSSGSNSGNTIY
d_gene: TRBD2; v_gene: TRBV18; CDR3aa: ASSPVSGSSYEQY
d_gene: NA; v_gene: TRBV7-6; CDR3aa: ASSLVAVSRSYNEQF
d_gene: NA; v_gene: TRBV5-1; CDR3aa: ASSLEGGLQETQY
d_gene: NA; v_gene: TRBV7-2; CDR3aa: ASSLVTESPLH
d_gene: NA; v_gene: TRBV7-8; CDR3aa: ASSLEQGFGNTIY
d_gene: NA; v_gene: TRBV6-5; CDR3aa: ASSYSSGVSNTEAF
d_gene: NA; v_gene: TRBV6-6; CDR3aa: ASSYGSETNTDTQY
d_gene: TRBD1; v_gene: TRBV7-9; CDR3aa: ASKPTGTAGNTIY
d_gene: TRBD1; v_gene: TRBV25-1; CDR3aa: ASSVTTTGVYGYT
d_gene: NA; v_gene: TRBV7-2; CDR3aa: ASSPGMTSANVLT
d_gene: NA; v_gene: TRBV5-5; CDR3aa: ASSFEANYGYT
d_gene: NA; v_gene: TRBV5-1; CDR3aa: ASSSGSTNYGYT
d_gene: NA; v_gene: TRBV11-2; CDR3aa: ASSLVPDTEAF
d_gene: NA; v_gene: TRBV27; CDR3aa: ASSIGLANNSPLH
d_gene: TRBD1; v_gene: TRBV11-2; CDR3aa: ASSSRQGPYLNTEAF
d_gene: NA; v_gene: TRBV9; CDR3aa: ASSVEAPSPLH
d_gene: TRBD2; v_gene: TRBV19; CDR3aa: ASSTRRLAGGSDTQY
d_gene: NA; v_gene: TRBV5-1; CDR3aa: ASSLSYNQPQH
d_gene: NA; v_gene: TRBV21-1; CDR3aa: ASSIGGDNEKLF
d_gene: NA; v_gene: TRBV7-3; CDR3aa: ASSLTALNTEAF
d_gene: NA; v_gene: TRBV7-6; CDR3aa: ASSSEPRYNSPLH
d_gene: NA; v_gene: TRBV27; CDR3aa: ASSLDPPRFGSPLH
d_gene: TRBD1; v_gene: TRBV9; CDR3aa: ASSVVTGGDTEAF
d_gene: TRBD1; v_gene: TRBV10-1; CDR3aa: ASMRGQTGELF
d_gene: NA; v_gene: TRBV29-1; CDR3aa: SVDFYQGDTQY
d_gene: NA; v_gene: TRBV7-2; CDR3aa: ASSLARVGDQETQY
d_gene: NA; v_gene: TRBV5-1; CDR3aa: ASSLGVSGAGYT
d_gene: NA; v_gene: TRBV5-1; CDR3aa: ASSRGRGATNEKLF
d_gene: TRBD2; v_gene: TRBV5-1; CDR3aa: ASSMGLAGGPYNEQF
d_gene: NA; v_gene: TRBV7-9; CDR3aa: ASSRDSPRETQY
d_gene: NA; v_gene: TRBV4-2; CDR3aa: ASSPRAGTSYGYT
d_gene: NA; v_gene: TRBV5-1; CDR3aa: ASSPGEGFRGYT
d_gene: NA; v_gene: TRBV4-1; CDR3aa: ASSQAGGRNQPQH